This T cell receptor (beta chain) was captured in a study of T cell responses to AZD1222 COVID-19 vaccine. Findings and caveats of the study: Repertoire collection took place solely once the T cell response had peaked. The reported proportion of spike-specific TCRs targeting unmutated variant regions was nearly half. At baseline, seropositivity was found in only 5 to 7 AZD1222 recipients. Clonal diversity was possibly underestimated, and white British individuals and females predominated among donors.

CDR3 length equals 16 residues. J was trimmed by 3 bases and V by 6 bases; bases with no gene match: 7. Germline V gene data show CDR1 as SGHTA and CDR2 as FQGNSA. Using immunoSEQ multiplex PCR, the repertoire was profiled, and TCRdb retains in-frame clones only, with some absent. The data show some 110,000 clones, 88% seen once. As concerns this clone: Antigen unknown.

The material was peripheral blood, obtained on day 0 of AZD1222 vaccination. This chain connects TRBV7-2 to TRBJ2-2, with TRBD2 matching over 10 bases. The receptor comes from an adult in good health. The CDR3 protein is CASRREAGGYTGELFF. In DNA form, the CDR3 reads TGTGCCAGCAGGCGTGAAGCGGGGGGGTACACCGGGGAGCTGTTTTTT.